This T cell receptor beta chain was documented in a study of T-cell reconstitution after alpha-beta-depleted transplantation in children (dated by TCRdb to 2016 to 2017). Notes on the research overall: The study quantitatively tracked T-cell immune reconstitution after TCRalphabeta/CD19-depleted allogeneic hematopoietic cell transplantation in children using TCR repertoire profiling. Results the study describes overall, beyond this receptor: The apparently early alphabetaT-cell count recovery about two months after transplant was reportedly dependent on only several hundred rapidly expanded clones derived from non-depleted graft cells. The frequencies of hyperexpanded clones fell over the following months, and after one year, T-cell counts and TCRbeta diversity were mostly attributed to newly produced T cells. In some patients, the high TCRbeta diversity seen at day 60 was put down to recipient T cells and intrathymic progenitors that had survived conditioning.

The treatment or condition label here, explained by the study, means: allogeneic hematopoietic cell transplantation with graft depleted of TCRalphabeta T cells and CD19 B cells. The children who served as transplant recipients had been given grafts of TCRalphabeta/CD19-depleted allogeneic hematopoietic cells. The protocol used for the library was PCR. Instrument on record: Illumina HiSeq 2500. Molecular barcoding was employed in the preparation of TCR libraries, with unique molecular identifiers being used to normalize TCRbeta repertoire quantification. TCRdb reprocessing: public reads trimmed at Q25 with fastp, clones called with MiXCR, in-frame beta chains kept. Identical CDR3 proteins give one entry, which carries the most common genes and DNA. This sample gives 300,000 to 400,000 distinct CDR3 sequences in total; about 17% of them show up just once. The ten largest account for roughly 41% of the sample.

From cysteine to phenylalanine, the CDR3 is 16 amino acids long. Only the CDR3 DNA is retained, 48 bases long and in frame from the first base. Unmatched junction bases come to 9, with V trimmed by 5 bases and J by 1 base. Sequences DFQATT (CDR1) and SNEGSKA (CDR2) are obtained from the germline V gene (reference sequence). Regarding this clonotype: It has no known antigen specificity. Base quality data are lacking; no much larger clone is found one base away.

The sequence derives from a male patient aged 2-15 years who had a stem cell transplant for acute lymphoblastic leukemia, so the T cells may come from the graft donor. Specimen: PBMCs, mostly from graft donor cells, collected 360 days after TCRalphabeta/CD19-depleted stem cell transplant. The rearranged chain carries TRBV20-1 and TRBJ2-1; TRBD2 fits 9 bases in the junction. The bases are TGCAGTGCTCGAGTAGGCGGGAGGGAATCCTACAATGAGCAGTTCTTC. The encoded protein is CSARVGGRESYNEQFF.